This T cell receptor beta chain was recovered during a study of cytomegalovirus exposure and HLA in healthy donors. Whole-study findings and limits: Versus the 666-donor mean, an Asian-associated ancestry cluster reportedly showed fewer N-insertions in a later analysis. Sequencing probably produced one cluster of sequence variants that were highly shared.

V lost 4 bases to trimming and J lost 0 bases; unmatched junction nucleotides: 5. Germline loops: CDR1 SGHRS, CDR2 YFSETQ. This CDR3 comprises 15 residues. As regards this clone: Its specificity is unknown.

Primers for the PCR totalled 60 Vbeta and 13 Jbeta. Repertoires were generated with immunoSEQ multiplex PCR, while TCRdb's copy carries only in-frame clones and drops some. Of approximately 190,000 clones in the sample, roughly 76% were seen once. The sequencing sample was made of PBMCs. This TCR was sampled from a man in his forties or fifties in good health and CMV-seropositive. This chain joins TRBV5-1 and TRBJ2-7; TRBD2 matches 9 bases. This chain's CDR3 is CASSRASGVSYEQYF. Here the CDR3 DNA reads TGCGCCAGCAGCAGGGCTAGCGGGGTCTCCTACGAGCAGTACTTC.